These T cell receptor beta chains were read from a single sample in a study of CD4 T cells in relation to SARS-CoV-2 and coronaviruses. Their specific antigens are unknown. The method was immunoSEQ multiplex PCR; TCRdb's version includes in-frame clones alone and lacks a portion of them. The sample includes tens of thousands of clones, approximately 80% seen only once; the top ten take 1.1% to 1.5%. Material: naive CD4+ T cells from PBMCs, cultured in vitro. Receptors were obtained from an adult with COVID-19. Each CDR3 is given with its conserved first and last residue. A D gene is named only where the DNA matches it firmly. The listing skips clone size in some rows; elsewhere it reads once, few, many or a size class.

V gene	clone size	J gene	D gene	CDR3 DNA	CDR3 protein
TRBV9	.	TRBJ2-1	.	TGTGCCAGCAGCGCCAAGGGACCAGCGAGTAGCAATGAGCAGTTCTTC	CASSAKGPASSNEQFF
TRBV10-1	.	TRBJ1-1	.	TGCGCCAGCAGTGGGGTTACAGGGCTCGGCACTGAAGCTTTCTTT	CASSGVTGLGTEAFF
TRBV12-3/TRBV12-4	few	TRBJ2-7	.	TGTGCCAGCAGTTCTAGGTACACCTACGAGCAGTACTTC	CASSSRYTYEQYF
TRBV7-3	.	TRBJ2-2	.	TGTGCCAGCAGCCGAAACAGGGGGGGAGTTCACACCGGGGAGCTGTTTTTT	CASSRNRGGVHTGELFF
TRBV28	.	TRBJ2-5	.	TGTGCCAGCAGTCCCAGGACTTATCGTCAAGAGACCCAGTACTTC	CASSPRTYRQETQYF
TRBV3-1/TRBV3-2	.	TRBJ2-2	TRBD2	TGTGCCAGCAGCCAAGGCGGGCTAGCGGGATTCCCCGGGGAGCTGTTTTTT	CASSQGGLAGFPGELFF
TRBV28	.	TRBJ2-5	TRBD2	TGTGCCAGCAGGGGACTATCGGGCCAAGAGACCCAGTACTTC	CASRGLSGQETQYF
TRBV27	.	TRBJ1-2	TRBD1	TGTGCCAGCAGTTCCCGGGACAGGGGCTACACCTTC	CASSSRDRGYTF
TRBV20-1	.	TRBJ2-7	.	TGCAGTGCTTGGCGGGATCTCCAGTACTTC	CSAWRDLQYF
TRBV5-1	few	TRBJ2-3	TRBD2	TGCGCCAGCAGCGCCATAGCGGGAGGCTTCACAGATACGCAGTATTTT	CASSAIAGGFTDTQYF
TRBV5-5	.	TRBJ2-3	.	TGTGCCAGCAGCTTGGAGGCTAGCGTTGATACGCAGTATTTT	CASSLEASVDTQYF
TRBV19	.	TRBJ2-2	.	TGTGCCAGTAGTATAAATTGGGTGGTCGTGGACACCGGGGAGCTGTTTTTT	CASSINWVVVDTGELFF
TRBV3-1/TRBV3-2	.	TRBJ2-2	.	TGTGCCAGCAGCCAAGGACCTGTCAACACCGGGGAGCTGTTTTTT	CASSQGPVNTGELFF
TRBV18	.	TRBJ2-2	.	TGTGCCAGCTCACCCAAAGGTACCGGGGAGCTGTTTTTT	CASSPKGTGELFF
TRBV24-1	.	TRBJ2-7	.	TGTGCCACCAGTGATCAAAGCTCCTACGAGCAGTACTTC	CATSDQSSYEQYF
TRBV3-1/TRBV3-2	.	TRBJ2-1	.	TGTGCCAGCAGATGGGACGGTGAGCAGTTCTTC	CASRWDGEQFF
TRBV19	.	TRBJ2-1	TRBD2	TGTGCCAGTACTAAGACTAGCGGGAGATGGAAGTTCTTC	CASTKTSGRWKFF
TRBV11-2	.	TRBJ2-1	TRBD2	TGTGCCAGCAGCTTTGGGGCTAGCGGGAGTTATGAGCAGTTCTTC	CASSFGASGSYEQFF
TRBV7-8	.	TRBJ2-1	TRBD2	TGTGCCAGCAGGCGGACTAGCGGGAGTATCGATGAGCAGTTCTTC	CASRRTSGSIDEQFF
TRBV9	.	TRBJ2-5	.	TGTGCCAGCAGTCAGGGGGGGGCATCTTCTTTGGAGACCCAGTACTTC	CASSQGGASSLETQYF
TRBV3-1/TRBV3-2	.	TRBJ1-2	.	TGTGCCAGCAGCCAAGATTACGTGACGGAGGATGGCTACACCTTC	CASSQDYVTEDGYTF
TRBV2	.	TRBJ2-2	TRBD1	TGTGCCAGCAGTCAAGGGACAGCGAACACCGGGGAGCTGTTTTTT	CASSQGTANTGELFF
TRBV5-1	.	TRBJ1-1	TRBD1	TGCGCCAGCAGCTACAGGGGAGGGGACTCTGAAGCTTTCTTT	CASSYRGGDSEAFF
TRBV7-9	.	TRBJ1-4	TRBD1	TGTGCCAGCAGCTCCGGGACAGTCTTTAATGAAAAACTGTTTTTT	CASSSGTVFNEKLFF
TRBV10-1	few	TRBJ2-1	.	TGCGCCAGCAGACCGGATAGCCAGTTCTTC	CASRPDSQFF
TRBV2	few	TRBJ2-1	.	TGTGCCAGCAGTGGGGACCAGTCCTACAATGAGCAGTTCTTC	CASSGDQSYNEQFF
TRBV10-3	.	TRBJ1-2	.	TGTGCCATCAGTGAGTTGATCCCAGGTGGGGTGAGCAACTCGCACTTC	CAISELIPGGVSNSHF
TRBV28	once	TRBJ2-7	.	TGTGCCAGCAGTTTCTCCCAGGGGTCCTACGAGCAGTACTTC	CASSFSQGSYEQYF
TRBV6-6	.	TRBJ1-4	TRBD1	TGTGCCAGCAGTACCGACAGGGATGGAGAAAAACTGTTTTTT	CASSTDRDGEKLFF
TRBV5-1	.	TRBJ2-6	.	TGCGCCAGCAGCTTGCAGGGCGACGGGGCCAACGTCCTGACTTTC	CASSLQGDGANVLTF
TRBV12-5	.	TRBJ1-1	TRBD1	TGTGCTAGTGGTTTGGTACTTGGACAGGGGAACACTGAAGCTTTCTTT	CASGLVLGQGNTEAFF
TRBV18	.	TRBJ2-1	.	TGTGCCAGCTCTCTTAACCTTGGGACTCAGTACAATGAGCAGTTCTTC	CASSLNLGTQYNEQFF
TRBV28	.	TRBJ1-4	TRBD1	TGTGCCAGCAAGGACAGGGCCGGGACTAATGAAAAACTGTTTTTT	CASKDRAGTNEKLFF
TRBV28	.	TRBJ1-6	.	TGTGCCAGCAGTTTATGGAGGGAATCACCCCTCCACTTT	CASSLWRESPLHF
TRBV24-1	.	TRBJ2-5	TRBD1	TGTGCCACCAGTGATCTTACAGGGGGCGGGGAGACCCAGTACTTC	CATSDLTGGGETQYF
TRBV7-9	few	TRBJ2-2	.	TGTGCCAGCAGCTTAGGCCTAGCGAACACCGGGGAGCTGTTTTTT	CASSLGLANTGELFF
TRBV18	.	TRBJ2-7	TRBD2	TGTGCCAGCTCAGCCCGACTAGCGGGAAGCGAGCAGTACTTC	CASSARLAGSEQYF
TRBV7-9	few	TRBJ1-3	.	TGTGCCAGCCTACAAACCTCTGGAAACACCATATATTTT	CASLQTSGNTIYF
TRBV5-6	.	TRBJ2-7	.	TGTGCCAGCAGCTTGGACAGGAACTACGAGCAGTACTTC	CASSLDRNYEQYF
TRBV15	.	TRBJ2-3	.	TGTGCCACGGGTCCCAGGGACGGACTCACAGATACGCAGTATTTT	CATGPRDGLTDTQYF
TRBV25-1	.	TRBJ2-2	.	TGTGCCAGCAGTGAGTTTAGACCTGACACCGGGGAGCTGTTTTTT	CASSEFRPDTGELFF
TRBV11-2	.	TRBJ2-7	TRBD2	TGTGCCAGCAGCTTAGTAGGACTAGCGGGAGTGTACGAGCAGTACTTC	CASSLVGLAGVYEQYF
TRBV5-4	.	TRBJ2-1	TRBD2	TGTGCCAGCAGCCCGGGAGGACTAGCGGGAGGACATGAGCAGTTCTTC	CASSPGGLAGGHEQFF
TRBV19	.	TRBJ2-5	.	TGTGCCAGTAGTATTCTAGGCCTCCGGGAGACCCAGTACTTC	CASSILGLRETQYF
TRBV3-1/TRBV3-2	.	TRBJ2-7	.	TGTGCCAGCAGTCGACGGGGCCCAAGCTCCCCCTACGAGCAGTACTTC	CASSRRGPSSPYEQYF
TRBV6-2/TRBV6-3	.	TRBJ2-6	.	TGTGCCAGCAGCTATGGCCCAAGGACAGATCCCGGGGCCAACGTCCTGACTTTC	CASSYGPRTDPGANVLTF
TRBV24-1	.	TRBJ2-1	TRBD2	TGTGCCACCTCTGATAGCGGGAGGGCCGGGCAGTTCTTC	CATSDSGRAGQFF
TRBV3-1/TRBV3-2	.	TRBJ1-6	.	TGTGCCAGCAGCCAACAGGGCCTAAATAATTCACCCCTCCACTTT	CASSQQGLNNSPLHF
TRBV3-1/TRBV3-2	.	TRBJ2-2	TRBD2	TGTGCCAGCAGTCAACGGACTAGCGGGTCTCAGGGGTACACCGGGGAGCTGTTTTTT	CASSQRTSGSQGYTGELFF
TRBV6-4	.	TRBJ2-3	.	TGTGCCAGCAGTGAAGGGACTAGCACAGATACGCAGTATTTT	CASSEGTSTDTQYF
TRBV5-4	.	TRBJ1-2	.	TGTGCCAGCAGCTTGGGCTTTGTGGGCTATGGCTACACCTTC	CASSLGFVGYGYTF
TRBV7-7	.	TRBJ2-5	.	TGTGCTAGCAGCTTAGCGAGTTCCGGGACTGTGGAGACCCAGTACTTC	CASSLASSGTVETQYF
TRBV5-1	.	TRBJ2-5	.	TGCGCCAGCAGCGGGGGGGAGGGACAGCAAGAGACCCAGTACTTC	CASSGGEGQQETQYF
TRBV5-6	.	TRBJ1-6	TRBD1	TGTGCCAGCAGCCCGATGACAGGGGCCAGAAATTCACCCCTCCACTTT	CASSPMTGARNSPLHF